This T cell receptor (beta chain) was recorded in a study of spatial heterogeneity in lung cancer. Across the study: A consistent excess of beta-chain over alpha-chain sequences was detected. Points from the study as a whole: Mutation counts in tumors were tracked by counts of expanded intratumoral alpha and beta TCRs.

On each TCR cDNA molecule, a unique molecular identifier was present. TCRdb used MiXCR to reprocess the 5' RACE reads, holding one entry per CDR3 protein. The sample consists of about 19,000 distinct CDR3 sequences, about 9.6% of them appearing once. This clonotype turned up a few times. Its cognate antigen is unknown. Being off target in a library aimed at alpha chains, this beta chain has a size of little meaning. The time point: sample taken at primary tumor resection. CDR3 length equals 12 residues. Trimming shortened V by 3 bases and J by 1 base, and 4 bases separated the two germline ends. Per germline, CDR1 ENHRY and CDR2 SYGVKD.

The sample consisted of lung tumor tissue, taken at surgery. The sequence derives from a female donor with early-stage non-small cell lung cancer. The chain recombines TRBV10-3 with TRBJ2-7; D uncertain. CDR3 residues: CAISDGSYEQYF. CDR3 sequence (DNA): TGTGCCATCAGTGACGGTTCCTACGAGCAGTACTTC.